The clone carrying this T cell receptor beta chain was counted a single time. Its matching antigen is unknown. V was cut by 8 bases and J by 9 bases, with 14 bases left in between. Germline CDR1 reads MDHEN; CDR2 reads SYDVKM. This CDR3 has 13 residues. The assay ran at deep level. Every subset had its genomic DNA shared out evenly among several immunoSEQ plates. Sequencing was performed with immunoSEQ multiplex PCR; in TCRdb, only in-frame clones are kept and a portion is missing. This table has about 2,500,000 clones, 90% to 95% appearing once. The data are from a study of shared clonotypes between healthy human individuals. Study in general: For every donor, three CD4 naive, three CD4 memory, two CD8 naive and one CD8 memory plates were used.

Overall study findings and caveats: The study found lower generation probabilities in non-shared clonotypes than in those shared by all four donors.

The sequence was collected from a man aged 18 to 29 in good health. Material: naive CD4+ T cells sorted from blood. Stated subset: CD45RA+ positively selected. The V and J genes are TRBV28 and TRBJ1-6; D is unclear. CDR3 DNA sequence: TGTGCCAGCGCAGCTGGGCTCGGTTCACCCCTCCACTTT. Translated, it gives CASAAGLGSPLHF.